This record looks at one T cell receptor beta chain sequence and its context. Per the germline V gene, CDR1 is SEHNR and CDR2 is FQNEAQ (reference sequence). The V and J ends lost 5 bases and 6 bases respectively, with 17 bases between them. CDR3 length equals 15 residues. Treatment given: oral pan-JAK inhibitor, 5-10 mg twice daily. Lesional scalp punch biopsies and peripheral blood came from alopecia areata patients. From PBMCs, CD4+ and CD8+ T cells were sorted. This sample stems from a study of CD8+ T cells in alopecia areata. Study-wide context: Percentage of affected scalp area was the basis on which treated patients' severity was scored.

It was cDNA, reverse transcribed from extracted RNA, that served as the sequencing template. This table comes from immunoSEQ multiplex PCR, and its TCRdb copy is limited to in-frame clones, with some not included. This repertoire shows 110,000 or so clones, about 61% found once; its top ten account for about 31%. This rearrangement joins TRBV7-9 to TRBJ1-5, with a tentative D call TRBD1 (5 bases). This TCR derives from a human donor with alopecia areata. The sequenced sample was CD8+ T cells sorted from blood, obtained at week 4, from a patient treated with tofacitinib. CDR3 DNA sequence: TGTGCCAGCAGCCCACAGGAGGTTATGGGTCAGCCCCAGCATTTT. Translated, it gives CASSPQEVMGQPQHF.